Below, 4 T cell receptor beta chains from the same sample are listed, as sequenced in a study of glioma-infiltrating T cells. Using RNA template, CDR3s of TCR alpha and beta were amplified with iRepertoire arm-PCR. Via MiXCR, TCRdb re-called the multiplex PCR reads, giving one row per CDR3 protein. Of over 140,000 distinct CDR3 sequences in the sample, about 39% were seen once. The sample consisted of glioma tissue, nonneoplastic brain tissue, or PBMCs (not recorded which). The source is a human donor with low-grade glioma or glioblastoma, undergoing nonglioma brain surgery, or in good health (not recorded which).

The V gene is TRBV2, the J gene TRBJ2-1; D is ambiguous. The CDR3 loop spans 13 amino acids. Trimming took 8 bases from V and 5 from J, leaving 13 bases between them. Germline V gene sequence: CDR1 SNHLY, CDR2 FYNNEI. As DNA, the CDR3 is TGTGCCAGCGGAAGTTGGAAGAACAATGAGCAGTTCTTC. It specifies CASGSWKNNEQFF. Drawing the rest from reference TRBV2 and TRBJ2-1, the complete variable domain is EPEVTQTPSHQVTQMGQEVILRCVPISNHLYFYWYRQILGQKVEFLVSFYNNEISEKSEIFDDQFSVERPDGSNFTLKIRSTKLEDSAMYFCASGSWKNNEQFFGPGTRLTVL.

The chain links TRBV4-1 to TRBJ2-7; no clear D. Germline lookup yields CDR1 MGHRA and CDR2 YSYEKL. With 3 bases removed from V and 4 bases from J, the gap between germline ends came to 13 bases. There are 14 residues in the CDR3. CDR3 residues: CASSQNLLLYEQYF. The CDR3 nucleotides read TGCGCCAGCAGCCAGAACTTGCTCCTATACGAGCAGTACTTC.

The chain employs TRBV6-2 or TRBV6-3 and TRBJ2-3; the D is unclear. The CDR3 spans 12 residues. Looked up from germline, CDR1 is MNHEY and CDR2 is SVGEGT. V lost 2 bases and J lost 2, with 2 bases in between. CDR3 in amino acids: CASSYHTDTQYF. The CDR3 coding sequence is TGTGCCAGCAGTTACCACACAGATACGCAGTATTTT.

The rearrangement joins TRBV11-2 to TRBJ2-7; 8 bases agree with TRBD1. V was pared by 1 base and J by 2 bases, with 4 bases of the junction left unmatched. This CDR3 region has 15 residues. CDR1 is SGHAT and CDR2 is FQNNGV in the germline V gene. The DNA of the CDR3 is TGTGCCAGCAGCTTAGGGGACAGGCCCCCCTACGAGCAGTACTTC. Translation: CASSLGDRPPYEQYF.